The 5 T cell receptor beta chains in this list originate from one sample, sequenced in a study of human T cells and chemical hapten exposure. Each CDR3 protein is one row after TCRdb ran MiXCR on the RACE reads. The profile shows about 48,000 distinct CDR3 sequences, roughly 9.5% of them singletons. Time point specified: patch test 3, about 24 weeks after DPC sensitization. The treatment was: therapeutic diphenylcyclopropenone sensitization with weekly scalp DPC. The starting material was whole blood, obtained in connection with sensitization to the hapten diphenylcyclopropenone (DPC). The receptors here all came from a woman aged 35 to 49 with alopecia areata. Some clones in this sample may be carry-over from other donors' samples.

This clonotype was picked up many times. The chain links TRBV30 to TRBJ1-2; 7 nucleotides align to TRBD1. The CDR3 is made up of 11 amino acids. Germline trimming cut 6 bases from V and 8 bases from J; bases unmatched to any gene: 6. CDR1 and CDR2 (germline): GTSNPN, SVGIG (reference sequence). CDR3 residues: CACSRGRGYTF. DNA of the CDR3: TGTGCCTGCTCAAGGGGGCGCGGCTACACCTTC.

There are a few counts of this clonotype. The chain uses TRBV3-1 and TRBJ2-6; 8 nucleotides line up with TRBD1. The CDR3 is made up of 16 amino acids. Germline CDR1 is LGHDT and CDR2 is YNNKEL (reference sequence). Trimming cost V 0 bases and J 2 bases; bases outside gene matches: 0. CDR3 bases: TGTGCCAGCAGCCAAGACAGGGGGCCTGGGGCCAACGTCCTGACTTTC. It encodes CASSQDRGPGANVLTF. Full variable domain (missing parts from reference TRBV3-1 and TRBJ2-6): DTAVSQTPKYLVTQMGNDKSIKCEQNLGHDTMYWYKQDSKKFLKIMFSYNNKELIINETVPNRFSPKSPDKAHLNLHINSLELGDSAVYFCASSQDRGPGANVLTFGAGSRLTVL.

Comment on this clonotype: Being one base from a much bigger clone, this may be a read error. CDR3 protein: CASGFPGQGDEKLFF. The DNA for the CDR3 is TGTGCCAGCGGCTTCCCGGGACAGGGAGATGAAAAACTGTTTTTT. V usage is TRBV11-2 and J usage is TRBJ1-4, with 9 bases lining up with TRBD1. The CDR3 covers 15 residues. The V gene's germline CDR1 is SGHAT and CDR2 FQNNGV. Variable domain in full (rest from reference TRBV11-2 and TRBJ1-4): EAGVAQSPRYKIIEKRQSVAFWCNPISGHATLYWYQQILGQGPKLLIQFQNNGVVDDSQLPKDRFSAERLKGVDSTLKIQPAKLEDSAVYLCASGFPGQGDEKLFFGSGTQLSVL.

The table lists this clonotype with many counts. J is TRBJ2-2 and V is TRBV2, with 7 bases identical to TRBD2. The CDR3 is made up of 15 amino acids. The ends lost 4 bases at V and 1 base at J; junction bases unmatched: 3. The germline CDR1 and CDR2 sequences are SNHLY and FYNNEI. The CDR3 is CASSGAGRNTGELFF. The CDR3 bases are TGTGCCAGCAGTGGAGCGGGGAGGAACACCGGGGAGCTGTTTTTT. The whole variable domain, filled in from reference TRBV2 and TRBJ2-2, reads EPEVTQTPSHQVTQMGQEVILRCVPISNHLYFYWYRQILGQKVEFLVSFYNNEISEKSEIFDDQFSVERPDGSNFTLKIRSTKLEDSAMYFCASSGAGRNTGELFFGEGSRLTVL.

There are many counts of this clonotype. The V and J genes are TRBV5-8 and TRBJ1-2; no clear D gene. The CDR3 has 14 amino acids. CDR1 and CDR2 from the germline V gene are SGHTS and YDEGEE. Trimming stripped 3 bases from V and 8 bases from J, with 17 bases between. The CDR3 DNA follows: TGTGCCAGCAGCTCCCTGGGGAGGGAGGCCGGCTACACCTTC. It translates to CASSSLGREAGYTF.